This T cell receptor (beta chain) derives from a study of blood T cell repertoires in COVID-19. Study-level information: The United States, Italy and Spain supplied acute and convalescent COVID-19 samples.

This clone was seen at least ten times. The CDR3 loop spans 16 amino acids. Per germline, CDR1 SGDLS and CDR2 YYNGEE. J gave up 2 bases and V 3 bases, and 7 bases lay outside the gene matches. Authors' analysis steps: Reference gene primer amplification gave estimated nucleated cell counts. TCRdb's table, derived via immunoSEQ multiplex PCR, lists solely in-frame clones and lacks some. V, J and clone size derive from that table, while D and trimming were established from the DNA sequence. The table lists approximately 300,000 clones, 87% of them singletons. V is TRBV9 and J is TRBJ2-1; 8 bases match TRBD2. The origin of this receptor is a woman aged 30 to 39 who had recovered from COVID-19. What was sequenced was PBMCs or T cells enriched from blood (not recorded which). The CDR3 bases are TGTGCCAGCAGCGCCCCTCCGGGGGGGCCCTACAATGAGCAGTTCTTC. It is translated as CASSAPPGGPYNEQFF. Full variable domain (remainder filled in from reference TRBV9 and TRBJ2-1): DSGVTQTPKHLITATGQRVTLRCSPRSGDLSVYWYQQSLDQGLQFLIQYYNGEERAKGNILERFSAQQFPDLHSELNLSSLELGDSALYFCASSAPPGGPYNEQFFGPGTRLTVL.